The rows below give T cell receptor beta chains drawn from one sample of a study of low-dose radiotherapy and immunotherapy resistance in tumors. A single record per CDR3 protein comes from TCRdb applying MiXCR to the reads. The table records just over 90,000 distinct CDR3 sequences, 20% to 25% of them present only once. The starting material was PBMCs, obtained after low-dose radiotherapy plus immunotherapy. Receptors originate from a female donor with ovarian cancer. Each CDR3 is given with its conserved first and last residue. The D gene is left open where the match is weak.

v_gene	d_gene	j_gene	CDR3aa
TRBV6-2/TRBV6-3	NA	TRBJ1-6	CASSGGTTYNSPLHF
TRBV6-5	NA	TRBJ1-1	CASRGRGQGNTEAFF
TRBV10-3	NA	TRBJ2-2	CAISELELYIWELFF
TRBV20-1	TRBD2	TRBJ2-1	CSANLAGGPFNEQFF
TRBV28	TRBD2	TRBJ2-5	CASRDHTSGEETQYF
TRBV12-3/TRBV12-4	TRBD2	TRBJ2-2	CASSYQAGVPTGELFF
TRBV18	TRBD2	TRBJ2-5	CASSPERGPETQYF
TRBV29-1	NA	TRBJ2-1	CSVVPSGEQFF
TRBV28	TRBD2	TRBJ2-3	CAATPGGGPTDTQYF
TRBV24-1	NA	TRBJ2-2	CATSEPGELFF
TRBV27	NA	TRBJ1-6	CASSGTAYNSPLHF
TRBV29-1	NA	TRBJ2-5	CSAVSQETQYF
TRBV7-2	NA	TRBJ1-2	CASSSDSYGYTF
TRBV29-1	NA	TRBJ2-5	CVGSGETQYF
TRBV19	TRBD1	TRBJ2-7	CASSTGGSYEQYF
TRBV6-6	TRBD2	TRBJ2-4	CASSYSRDYLIQYF
TRBV29-1	NA	TRBJ1-1	CSVEGLQGWNTEAFF
TRBV4-1	NA	TRBJ2-3	CASSQVSAVWDTQYF
TRBV18	NA	TRBJ2-1	CASSPYSGQWGNEQFF
TRBV5-6	NA	TRBJ2-5	CASSPGLGDRFKARKTQYF
TRBV2	TRBD2	TRBJ2-1	CASMWLAGGRSSYNEQFF
TRBV6-2/TRBV6-3	TRBD1	TRBJ2-7	CASSYSWTGKSYEQYF
TRBV30	NA	TRBJ1-1	CAWSQGWNTEAFF
TRBV12-3/TRBV12-4	TRBD2	TRBJ2-1	CASSWTSGSSYNEQFF
TRBV7-2	TRBD1	TRBJ1-1	CASSSTWTGGNFF
TRBV10-3	NA	TRBJ2-7	CAIGTGHHEQYF
TRBV20-1	NA	TRBJ2-3	CSAPVGDSQYF
TRBV2	NA	TRBJ2-5	CATELERQETQYF
TRBV20-1	NA	TRBJ1-1	CSATPGRENTEAFF
TRBV7-3	NA	TRBJ2-1	CASSLQGMLGNEQFF
TRBV29-1	TRBD2	TRBJ2-7	CSVESGSLYEQYF
TRBV24-1	TRBD1	TRBJ2-2	CATSDLGQGESTGELFF
TRBV19	NA	TRBJ2-7	CASSMGGRASYEQYF
TRBV6-2/TRBV6-3	NA	TRBJ2-7	CASSYGDPLSSYEQYF
TRBV6-2/TRBV6-3	NA	TRBJ2-2	CASRYEGQGYRELFFF
TRBV29-1	TRBD1	TRBJ1-5	CSGDRASNQPQHF
TRBV7-3	NA	TRBJ1-4	CASSFGGRATNEKLFF
TRBV7-8	NA	TRBJ1-5	CASSLSGQSNQPQHF
TRBV5-1	NA	TRBJ1-1	CASSLARGGIRDTEAFF
TRBV6-8	NA	TRBJ1-1	CASGGGSEAFF
TRBV7-9	NA	TRBJ1-2	CASSFSTVNGYTF
TRBV27	NA	TRBJ2-1	CASSLETQRYNEQFF
TRBV6-1	TRBD2	TRBJ2-1	CASSEAVPGLEVDEQFF
TRBV28	NA	TRBJ1-5	CASNRLSNQPQHF
TRBV19	NA	TRBJ2-5	CASSKTGQETQYF
TRBV5-5	NA	TRBJ1-2	CASSYRDGGYGYTF
TRBV12-3/TRBV12-4	NA	TRBJ2-7	CASSFQGGYYEQYF
TRBV2	NA	TRBJ1-5	CASSSDTGVLNQPQHF
TRBV2	NA	TRBJ1-3	CASRPTGVSGNTIYF
TRBV20-1	TRBD2	TRBJ2-7	CSARVPGLAGYEQYF
TRBV7-9	TRBD1	TRBJ1-2	CASSLDLTGGNNYGYTF
TRBV20-1	NA	TRBJ1-5	CSASAGRGNQPQHF
TRBV24-1	NA	TRBJ2-1	CATSESTWQTYNEQFF
TRBV10-2	TRBD2	TRBJ2-1	CASSESWIAGSENEQFF
TRBV7-2	NA	TRBJ1-2	CASSLGGLMGGKVYGYTF